Listed below are T cell receptor beta chains from one sample, sequenced in a study of blood T cell repertoires in COVID-19. The table came from immunoSEQ multiplex PCR; TCRdb's copy has only in-frame clones and leaves some out. This table holds roughly 100,000 clones, less than 85% found once. Sequenced sample: peripheral blood. The origin of the receptors is a woman aged 55-70 years with acute or convalescent COVID-19. CDR3s include the opening cysteine and the closing phenylalanine or tryptophan. The D gene is left open where the match is weak. A clone size is listed for some rows: how often the clone was seen (once, few, many), or a class if it is expanded.

d_gene	v_gene	j_gene	abundance	len	CDR3nt	CDR3aa
TRBD1	TRBV7-9	TRBJ1-6	NA	15	TGTGCCAGCAGCTTAGCTGGGACAGGGGATTCACCCCTCCACTTT	CASSLAGTGDSPLHF
TRBD1	TRBV28	TRBJ2-3	NA	16	TGTGCCAGCAGCATACCGGGACAGGGGGCGGCGGATACGCAGTATTTT	CASSIPGQGAADTQYF
TRBD1	TRBV27	TRBJ1-2	once	14	TGTGCCAGCAGTGAGACAGGGGGAGACTATGGCTACACCTTC	CASSETGGDYGYTF
NA	TRBV6-1	TRBJ1-3	NA	15	TGTGCCAGCAGTGAAGCAGAGGGCTCTGGAAACACCATATATTTT	CASSEAEGSGNTIYF
TRBD1	TRBV11-2	TRBJ1-3	NA	16	TGTGCCAGCAGCTTATCCCGGACAGGGGTTGGAAACACCATATATTTT	CASSLSRTGVGNTIYF
TRBD1	TRBV10-3	TRBJ2-7	NA	14	TGTGCCACCCTAAAGACAGGGCTAGCCTACGAGCAGTACTTC	CATLKTGLAYEQYF
TRBD1	TRBV6-5	TRBJ1-1	NA	15	TGTGCCAGCCAGGGGGGAAGAGTGGGGAACACTGAAGCTTTCTTT	CASQGGRVGNTEAFF
TRBD2	TRBV4-2	TRBJ2-1	NA	14	TGTGCCAGCAGTCGATCGGGGACTAACAATGAGCAGTTCTTC	CASSRSGTNNEQFF
NA	TRBV19	TRBJ1-2	once	14	TGTGCCAGTAGTCGACAGGCGTCAAGCTATGGCTACACCTTC	CASSRQASSYGYTF
NA	TRBV2	TRBJ2-7	NA	11	TGTGCCAGCGAAGTGTGGGCCGAGCAGTACTTC	CASEVWAEQYF
NA	TRBV5-1	TRBJ1-1	NA	17	TGCGCCAGCAGCTTGGGGCTTAGCGGAGGGGCGAACACTGAAGCTTTCTTT	CASSLGLSGGANTEAFF
NA	TRBV29-1	TRBJ1-5	NA	16	TGCAGCGTTGAAGATGGGCAGGGTGTCTCTGTTCAGCCCCAGCATTTT	CSVEDGQGVSVQPQHF
NA	TRBV5-1	TRBJ1-4	NA	15	TGCGCCAGCAGCTCCACTGGGGGGGCGCATGAAAAACTGTTTTTT	CASSSTGGAHEKLFF
NA	TRBV18	TRBJ2-1	once	15	TGTGCCAGCTCATTGTCTAGGAGGGAGGTAGCTGAGCAGTTCTTC	CASSLSRREVAEQFF
TRBD2	TRBV9	TRBJ2-1	once	20	TGTGCCAGCAGCCCCCGACTAGCGGGGGGACCAACTAGCTCCTACAATGAGCAGTTCTTC	CASSPRLAGGPTSSYNEQFF
NA	TRBV21-1	TRBJ1-2	NA	15	TGTGCCAGCAGCAAAGGGCAGGGTGGTTCAGGTGGCTACACCTTC	CASSKGQGGSGGYTF
TRBD2	TRBV4-2	TRBJ2-7	NA	16	TGTGCCAGCAGCCATGTAGCGGGAGGCCCTTCCTACGAGCAGTACTTC	CASSHVAGGPSYEQYF
NA	TRBV5-1	TRBJ2-3	NA	15	TGCGCCAGCAGCCCGCAGCCTAGCGGCACAGATACGCAGTATTTT	CASSPQPSGTDTQYF
NA	TRBV15	TRBJ1-3	NA	15	TGTGCCACCAGCAGAGACGGGGGGCCCGGAAACACCATATATTTT	CATSRDGGPGNTIYF
NA	TRBV3-1/TRBV3-2	TRBJ1-2	NA	14	TGTGCCAGCAGCCAAGATAGCACCGTCAGTGGCTACACCTTC	CASSQDSTVSGYTF
TRBD2	TRBV5-1	TRBJ2-3	few	17	TGCGCCAGCACCTATGTGGGTCTAGCGGGGAATGTAGATACGCAGTATTTT	CASTYVGLAGNVDTQYF
NA	TRBV2	TRBJ2-2	NA	13	TGTGCCAGCAGTCAGGGGATTAACGGGGAGCTGTTTTTT	CASSQGINGELFF
NA	TRBV28	TRBJ2-2	NA	15	TGTGCCAGCAAAAGGAGGGGAGATTGGGCCGGGGAGCTGTTTTTT	CASKRRGDWAGELFF
NA	TRBV6-1	TRBJ2-1	NA	15	TGTGCCAGCAGTGAACCGGGACTGCCATTTCCTGAGCAGTTCTTC	CASSEPGLPFPEQFF
NA	TRBV30	TRBJ2-6	NA	16	TGTGCCTGGAGTAGAGAGGCTTTTTCTGGGGCCAACGTCCTGACTTTC	CAWSREAFSGANVLTF
NA	TRBV11-3	TRBJ2-7	NA	14	TGTGCCAGCAGCTTAGGGGGGGACAGCAACGAGCAGTACTTC	CASSLGGDSNEQYF
NA	TRBV7-7	TRBJ2-5	NA	14	TGTGCCAGCAGCTTAGCATCTAGCGCTGAGACCCAGTACTTC	CASSLASSAETQYF
NA	TRBV7-9	TRBJ2-3	once	16	TGTGCCAGCAGCTTAGCGGTACTAGGAGGGACAGATACGCAGTATTTT	CASSLAVLGGTDTQYF
NA	TRBV2	TRBJ2-5	few	14	TGTGCCAGCAGTTTTCAACAGAACCAAGAGACCCAGTACTTC	CASSFQQNQETQYF
TRBD2	TRBV5-1	TRBJ2-3	NA	16	TGCGCCAGCAGCTTGAGGACTAGCGGGGAAGGGGATACGCAGTATTTT	CASSLRTSGEGDTQYF
NA	TRBV3-1/TRBV3-2	TRBJ1-2	NA	15	TGTGCCAGCAGCCAAGATCGCACAGGTGGCTATGGCTACACCTTC	CASSQDRTGGYGYTF
TRBD1	TRBV11-3	TRBJ2-7	many	14	TGTGCCAGCAGCTTAGATGGACAGGTGAACGAGCAGTACTTC	CASSLDGQVNEQYF
TRBD2	TRBV5-1	TRBJ2-7	NA	15	TGCGCCAGCAGCTTGGGGGCTAGCGGGGGCGAGGAGCAGTACTTC	CASSLGASGGEEQYF
NA	TRBV19	TRBJ1-5	NA	14	TGTGCCAGTAGTATTCGGGGGGCTGAGCAGCCCCAGCATTTT	CASSIRGAEQPQHF
NA	TRBV3-1/TRBV3-2	TRBJ1-1	NA	11	TGTGCCAGCAGCCAGGCTACTGAAGCTTTCTTT	CASSQATEAFF
TRBD2	TRBV9	TRBJ2-7	NA	16	TGTGCCAGCAGCGTGGGACTAGCGGGAGGAGGCTACGAGCAGTACTTC	CASSVGLAGGGYEQYF
NA	TRBV15	TRBJ1-3	NA	14	TGTGCCACCAGCCCCCAGACAGGCGGGAACACCATATATTTT	CATSPQTGGNTIYF
TRBD1	TRBV10-2	TRBJ1-1	NA	13	TGCGCCAGCAGGGCAACAGGGGTATCTGAAGCTTTCTTT	CASRATGVSEAFF
TRBD1	TRBV10-3	TRBJ1-4	NA	13	TGTGCCTCCCGGACAGGGTCGGGTGAAAAACTGTTTTTT	CASRTGSGEKLFF
TRBD1	TRBV19	TRBJ2-6	NA	18	TGTGCCAGTAGTCCCCGACAGGGGGTAGAGTCTGGGGCCAACGTCCTGACTTTC	CASSPRQGVESGANVLTF
NA	TRBV27	TRBJ2-1	NA	13	TGTGCCAGCAGTTTCTCCTCGAGGAATGAGCAGTTCTTC	CASSFSSRNEQFF
NA	TRBV10-1	TRBJ1-5	many	16	TGCGCCAGCAGTGAGTCGGACAGAGATAGCAATCAGCCCCAGCATTTT	CASSESDRDSNQPQHF
NA	TRBV18	TRBJ2-5	NA	16	TGTGCCAGCTCACCAAATCAGCCCGGGAGCCAAGAGACCCAGTACTTC	CASSPNQPGSQETQYF
NA	TRBV28	TRBJ1-6	once	14	TGTGCCAGCAGACCAGGGAACTATAATTCACCCCTCCACTTT	CASRPGNYNSPLHF
TRBD1	TRBV28	TRBJ1-2	NA	12	TGTGCCAGCAGTCGGACAGGGTATGACTACACCTTC	CASSRTGYDYTF
TRBD2	TRBV19	TRBJ2-2	NA	16	TGTGCCAGTTTAAGGGGACTAGCGGACTACGGGGGGGAGCTGTTTTTT	CASLRGLADYGGELFF
NA	TRBV28	TRBJ2-7	NA	11	TGTGCCAGCAAATCCAGGTTCGAGCAGTACTTC	CASKSRFEQYF
TRBD1	TRBV27	TRBJ1-2	once	16	TGTGCCAGCAGTTTATTAGGGACAGGGGGCGCATCTGGCTACACCTTC	CASSLLGTGGASGYTF
TRBD2	TRBV6-6	TRBJ2-1	NA	12	TGTGCCAGCAGTTACTGGGGGGGTGAGCAGTTCTTC	CASSYWGGEQFF
TRBD1	TRBV19	TRBJ1-4	NA	15	TGTGCCAGTAGTTCCCCCGGGACAGGGCGAGAAAAACTGTTTTTT	CASSSPGTGREKLFF
NA	TRBV19	TRBJ2-1	NA	13	TGTGCCAGTAGTATAACAGGCCAGAATGAGCAGTTCTTC	CASSITGQNEQFF
NA	TRBV5-1	TRBJ1-4	once	15	TGCGCCAGCAGCTTGGATGGGCTTCCGAATGAAAAACTGTTTTTT	CASSLDGLPNEKLFF
NA	TRBV15	TRBJ1-2	NA	12	TGTGCCACCAGCAGAGAGGAGTATGGCTACACCTTC	CATSREEYGYTF